Included here is one T cell receptor (beta chain) sequence, with context. Its antigen is as yet unknown. This sample stems from a study of response to subunit inactivated influenza vaccine. Broader study findings: Each seasonal influenza vaccination, the authors suggested, recruits few new T cells.

This CDR3 has 14 amino acids. The V and J ends lost 6 bases and 5 bases respectively, with 16 bases between them. Germline lookup yields CDR1 MNHNS and CDR2 SASEGT. Each CDR3 protein is one row after TCRdb ran MiXCR on the RT-PCR reads. Here the sample spans over 150,000 distinct CDR3 sequences, over 13% being singletons. The chain recombines TRBV6-1 with TRBJ1-1; D remains unclear. The sequences come from CD8+ T cells sorted from PBMCs, collected about 5 days after vaccination. This receptor was obtained from a man aged 50 to 59 who received an inactivated influenza vaccine. In DNA form, the CDR3 reads TGTGCCAGCAGCCACGACACTGGTAGTACTGAAGCTTTCTTT. Protein sequence: CASSHDTGSTEAFF.